The 27 T cell receptor beta chains below were found in one sample sequenced in a study of cytomegalovirus exposure and HLA in healthy donors. The data were produced by immunoSEQ multiplex PCR, yet TCRdb's version contains in-frame clones alone and is incomplete. The data show more than 95,000 clones, roughly 83% seen once. Sample: PBMCs. The receptors come from a young man in good health and CMV-seronegative.

The gene calls are TRBV6-5 and TRBJ2-7; D is undetermined. Germline CDR1 is MNHEY and CDR2 is SVGAGI. There are 9 residues in the CDR3. CDR3 in amino acids: CASSKQTSV. The CDR3 bases are TGTGCCAGCAGTAAACAGACATCGGTC.

The gene calls are TRBV9 and TRBJ1-1; 9 nucleotides agree with TRBD1. J gave up 3 bases and V 4 bases, and 7 bases lay outside the gene matches. The CDR3 totals 15 residues. CDR1 and CDR2 (germline): SGDLS, YYNGEE. In DNA form, the CDR3 reads TGTGCCAGCAGCCCTTCCGGGACAGGGTACACTGAAGCTTTCTTT. Its translation is CASSPSGTGYTEAFF.

The V call is TRBV25-1, the J call TRBJ1-5; D is possibly TRBD1 (5 bases). Germline assignment: CDR1 MGHDK and CDR2 SYGVNS. V lost 6 bases to trimming and J lost 7 bases, with 10 bases between them. The CDR3 totals 12 residues. CDR3 sequence reads: CASRVGQQPQHF. The CDR3 DNA follows: TGTGCCAGCAGAGTGGGGCAACAGCCCCAGCATTTT. The variable domain in full, with the rest retrieved from reference TRBV25-1 and TRBJ1-5, is EADIYQTPRYLVIGTGKKITLECSQTMGHDKMYWYQQDPGMELHLIHYSYGVNSTEKGDLSSESTVSRIRTEHFPLTLESARPSHTSQYLCASRVGQQPQHFGDGTRLSIL.

Points on this clone: The germline gene is not matched at one end of the junction; a read error may be the cause. The rearrangement uses TRBV7-7 and TRBJ2-5, with 9 bases aligning to TRBD2. From germline, CDR1 is SSHAT and CDR2 FNYEAQ (reference sequence). The CDR3 spans 17 residues. The DNA of the CDR3 is TGTGCTAGCAGCTTAAGCATGCGCGGGGGGGCCCGAGAGACCCAGTACTTC. This translates into CASSLSMRGGARETQYF.

There are a few counts of this clone. The genes are TRBV7-9 and TRBJ1-1, with unresolved D. This CDR3 is 12 amino acids long. CDR1 and CDR2 from the germline V gene are SEHNR and FQNEAQ (reference sequence). V gave up 10 bases and J gave up 1 base, with 10 bases separating them. The CDR3 sequence is CATLTRNTEAFF. The CDR3 DNA reads as TGTGCCACCTTGACTCGGAACACTGAAGCTTTCTTT.

This chain uses TRBV19 with TRBJ1-5; D might be TRBD1 (5 bases). The CDR3 is 15 amino acids. Trimming left V 1 base short and J 6 bases short, with 13 bases between. CDR1 and CDR2 from the germline V gene are LNHDA and SQIVND (reference sequence). CDR3 residues: CASSIGQLSGQPQHF. CDR3 in DNA: TGTGCCAGTAGTATAGGACAGCTTTCGGGTCAGCCCCAGCATTTT.

The chain links TRBV7-8 to TRBJ1-1, with 9 bases lining up with TRBD1. The CDR3 extends over 14 amino acids. Losses at the gene ends were 4 bases for V and 6 bases for J; bases not matched to a gene: 6. CDR1 SGHVS and CDR2 FQNEAQ come from the germline V gene. CDR3 sequence (DNA): TGTGCCAGCAGCTCCGGGACAGGGTACGCTGAAGCTTTCTTT. This gives the protein CASSSGTGYAEAFF.

At least ten counts were recorded for this clone. This sequence joins TRBV6-4 and TRBJ2-3; 10 bases are a match to TRBD2. The CDR3 totals 15 residues. V gave up 4 bases and J gave up 1 base; unmatched junction bases: 2. Looked up from germline, CDR1 is MRHNA and CDR2 is SNTAGT. CDR3 nucleotide sequence: TGTGCCAGCAGTGTAACTAGCGGGGGCACAGATACGCAGTATTTT. Translation: CASSVTSGGTDTQYF.

This clone qualifies as medium-sized. The chain uses TRBV14 and TRBJ1-3; D gene unclear. Trimming cost V 0 bases and J 0 bases, with 6 bases left between them. Per germline, CDR1 SGHDN and CDR2 FVKESK. This CDR3 comprises 15 residues. The CDR3 region is CASSQENISGNTIYF. In DNA, the CDR3 is TGTGCCAGCAGCCAAGAAAATATCTCTGGAAACACCATATATTTT.

The V and J genes are TRBV5-5 and TRBJ1-1, with D tentatively TRBD1 (5 bases). Trimming removed 4 bases at V and 4 bases at J, with 17 bases between. This CDR3 has 15 amino acids. Germline V gene data show CDR1 as SGHKS and CDR2 as YYEKEE (reference sequence). The chain's CDR3 is CASSLFQGSSTEAFF. CDR3 bases: TGTGCCAGCAGCCTATTTCAGGGATCGTCCACTGAAGCTTTCTTT.

This chain connects TRBV6-1 to TRBJ2-7, with D unclear. Germline V gives CDR1 MNHNS, CDR2 SASEGT. CDR3 size: 14 residues. Trimming took 2 bases from V and 0 from J, leaving 8 bases between them. For the CDR3, the DNA is TGTGCCAGCAGTGAACAAGAGGTCTCCTACGAGCAGTACTTC. Its translation is CASSEQEVSYEQYF.

CDR3 DNA sequence: TGTGCCAGCAGCACCTTGAGGGTGAATGAGCAGTTCTTC. This encodes CASSTLRVNEQFF. V is TRBV9 and J is TRBJ2-1; D is possibly TRBD2 (5 bases). Trimming took off 4 bases at V and 7 bases at J, with 12 bases between the two ends. In germline, CDR1 is SGDLS, CDR2 YYNGEE. The length of the CDR3 is 13 residues. The whole variable domain, filled in from reference TRBV9 and TRBJ2-1, reads DSGVTQTPKHLITATGQRVTLRCSPRSGDLSVYWYQQSLDQGLQFLIQYYNGEERAKGNILERFSAQQFPDLHSELNLSSLELGDSALYFCASSTLRVNEQFFGPGTRLTVL.

This clone was recorded only once. The chain employs TRBV5-4 and TRBJ2-7; 8 bases fit TRBD2. From germline, CDR1 is SGHNT and CDR2 YYREEE (reference sequence). This CDR3 comprises 16 residues. The ends lost 2 bases at V and 2 bases at J; junction bases unmatched: 9. CDR3 nucleotides: TGTGCCAGCAGCTTAGGGGCTAGCGGGTCAACCTACGAGCAGTACTTC. Amino acids: CASSLGASGSTYEQYF. Full variable domain (missing parts from reference TRBV5-4 and TRBJ2-7): ETGVTQSPTHLIKTRGQQVTLRCSSQSGHNTVSWYQQALGQGPQFIFQYYREEENGRGNFPPRFSGLQFPNYSSELNVNALELDDSALYLCASSLGASGSTYEQYFGPGTRLTVT.

The rearrangement links TRBV14 to TRBJ2-3; D might be TRBD2 (6 bases). The CDR3 loop spans 12 amino acids. V was shortened by 7 bases and J by 4 bases, with 9 bases between the two germline ends. The germline CDR1 and CDR2 sequences are SGHDN and FVKESK. The DNA of the CDR3 is TGTGCCAGCACCGGGGGATCAGATACGCAGTATTTT. It translates to CASTGGSDTQYF.

The CDR3 protein is CARRDRDLTQYF. CDR3 coding DNA: TGCGCCAGAAGGGACAGGGATTTGACGCAGTATTTT. The chain employs TRBV23-1 and TRBJ2-3; 9 nucleotides agree with TRBD1. TRBV23-1 is reported as an ORF; its role is uncertain. This CDR3 spans 12 amino acids. After removal of 9 bases from V and 9 bases from J, the junction contained 7 bases not matched to a gene.

The chain uses TRBV5-1 and TRBJ2-5; 8 bases are a match to TRBD1. The CDR3 contains 16 residues. Germline CDR1 SGHRS, CDR2 YFSETQ. V lost 4 bases, J lost 2 bases, and 10 bases stayed unmatched. Here the CDR3 reads CASSLGQGDLQETQYF. In nucleotides, the CDR3 is TGCGCCAGCAGCCTAGGACAGGGCGACCTTCAAGAGACCCAGTACTTC.

The chain links TRBV6-1 to TRBJ1-1; no clear D gene. Germline-derived CDR1 and CDR2 are MNHNS and SASEGT. The CDR3 has 11 residues. Trimming removed 5 bases at V and 4 bases at J, with 5 bases between. CDR3 DNA sequence: TGTGCCAGCAGTTTCGGCACTGAAGCTTTCTTT. Protein product: CASSFGTEAFF.

V usage is TRBV5-1 and J usage is TRBJ1-4; D remains ambiguous. V lost 4 bases to trimming and J lost 2 bases, with 12 bases between them. This CDR3 region has 15 residues. Germline-derived CDR1 and CDR2 are SGHRS and YFSETQ. CDR3 coding DNA: TGCGCCAGCAGCCCGGTGGTTGCCACTAATGAAAAACTGTTTTTT. Protein product: CASSPVVATNEKLFF.

The chain uses TRBV30 and TRBJ1-3, with D perhaps matching TRBD1 (6 bases). Trimming removed 5 bases from V and 3 bases from J, with 14 bases in between. CDR3 size: 14 residues. Looked up from germline, CDR1 is GTSNPN and CDR2 is SVGIG (reference sequence). The CDR3 DNA reads as TGTGCCTGGTATAAGCAGGGGAATGGAAACACCATATATTTT. Its protein is CAWYKQGNGNTIYF.

This clone was picked up one time. V and J are TRBV5-6 and TRBJ2-5; 10 bases fit TRBD2. The CDR3 is 15 amino acids. Germline assignment: CDR1 SGHDT and CDR2 YYEEEE. Trimming at V came to 2 bases and at J to 4 bases, leaving 5 bases not matched to a gene. This CDR3 reads CASSLSGRAGETQYF. Written as DNA, the CDR3 is TGTGCCAGCAGCTTAAGCGGGAGGGCCGGAGAGACCCAGTACTTC.

V gene TRBV27 combines with J gene TRBJ2-2; 13 bases fit TRBD2. The germline V gene has CDR1 MNHEY and CDR2 SMNVEV (reference sequence). CDR3 length equals 14 residues. The trim removed 6 bases at V and 6 bases at J, leaving 1 base unmatched. CDR3 region: CASRLAGGPGELFF. The CDR3 nucleotides are TGTGCCAGCAGACTAGCGGGGGGGCCCGGGGAGCTGTTTTTT.

The CDR3 loop is CASSYLGESEQYF. CDR3 nucleotides: TGTGCCAGCAGTTACCTCGGGGAGAGCGAGCAGTACTTC. The genes are TRBV6-5 and TRBJ2-7; TRBD2 is a possible D gene (5 bases). From germline, CDR1 is MNHEY and CDR2 SVGAGI. Trimming cost V 2 bases and J 6 bases, with 11 bases left between them. The CDR3 extends over 13 amino acids.

This chain links TRBV6-5 with TRBJ2-7, with a tentative D call TRBD1 (7 bases). V was cut by 0 bases and J by 2 bases, with 14 bases left in between. Germline loops: CDR1 MNHEY, CDR2 SVGAGI. This CDR3 is built from 16 residues. CDR3 protein: CASSYSGGQKTYEQYF. CDR3 bases: TGTGCCAGCAGTTACTCGGGGGGACAGAAGACCTACGAGCAGTACTTC.

V is TRBV2 and J is TRBJ2-5, with 7 bases matching TRBD1. Germline V lookup: CDR1 SNHLY, CDR2 FYNNEI. V was pared by 6 bases and J by 5 bases, with 9 bases of the junction left unmatched. CDR3 length: 14 residues. As DNA, the CDR3 is TGTGCCAGCAGGGTTGCCCAGGGGGTGGAGACCCAGTACTTC. This encodes CASRVAQGVETQYF.

The chain uses TRBV5-6 and TRBJ1-2; TRBD1 matches at 8 bases. Trimming took 6 bases from V and 5 from J; bases not matched to a gene: 24. Germline loops: CDR1 SGHDT, CDR2 YYEEEE. The CDR3 consists of 19 residues. CDR3 nucleotide sequence: TGTGCCAGCACCAACCCTCTCCCGGACAGGGTATATGGGACGTATGGCTACACCTTC. Protein product: CASTNPLPDRVYGTYGYTF.

This chain joins TRBV6-5 and TRBJ1-5; TRBD1 matches 7 bases. V shed 6 bases, J shed 0 bases, and the junction held 5 bases outside the gene matches. Germline CDR1 reads MNHEY; CDR2 reads SVGAGI. This CDR3 is 15 amino acids long. For the CDR3, the DNA is TGTGCCAGCAGCGAGACAGGGTATAGCAATCAGCCCCAGCATTTT. Its translation is CASSETGYSNQPQHF.

The gene calls are TRBV9 and TRBJ1-1, with D possibly TRBD1 on 6 matching bases. CDR3 length equals 15 residues. The germline V gene has CDR1 SGDLS and CDR2 YYNGEE. Trimming stripped 3 bases from V and 2 bases from J, with 14 bases between. CDR3 in DNA: TGTGCCAGCAGCGAGTCCGGGACACCCAACACTGAAGCTTTCTTT. This encodes CASSESGTPNTEAFF.